The rows below give T cell receptor beta chains drawn from one sample of a study of cytomegalovirus exposure and HLA in healthy donors. Generated by immunoSEQ multiplex PCR, the TCRdb table keeps only in-frame clones and is missing some. The sample yields about 130,000 clones, around 96% seen once. What was sequenced was PBMCs. The receptors were gathered from a man younger than 30 in good health and CMV-seronegative. CDR3s include the opening cysteine and the closing phenylalanine or tryptophan. A D gene is named only where the DNA matches it firmly. Clone size is shown for a subset of rows, as once, few, many or a class of expanded clone.

d_gene,v_gene,j_gene,len,abundance,CDR3nt,CDR3aa
-,TRBV6-5,TRBJ1-2,13,-,TGTGCCAGCAGTCCTAGACAGATCTATGGCTACACCTTC,CASSPRQIYGYTF
-,TRBV29-1,TRBJ1-2,9,-,TGCGGGGGGGCCGGGGGCTACACCTTC,CGGAGGYTF
TRBD2,TRBV28,TRBJ2-5,15,-,TGTGCCAGCAGAGGGGGACTAGCGGGAGGAGAGACCCAGTACTTC,CASRGGLAGGETQYF
-,TRBV11-3,TRBJ2-7,13,once,TGTGCCAGCAGCTTTCGGGATTCCTACGAGCAGTACTTC,CASSFRDSYEQYF
-,TRBV25-1,TRBJ2-5,15,-,TGTGCCAGCAGTTCAACTCCGGGACTTCAAGAGACCCAGTACTTC,CASSSTPGLQETQYF
TRBD2,TRBV28,TRBJ2-1,13,-,TGTGCCAGCAGACGGGTGCGGGAGGGTGAGCAGTTCTTC,CASRRVREGEQFF
TRBD2,TRBV7-9,TRBJ2-3,16,-,TGTGCCAGTAACGCCCCGGCACTAGCGTCGTCTGATACGCAGTATTTT,CASNAPALASSDTQYF
TRBD1,TRBV11-2,TRBJ2-2,16,-,TGTGCCAGCAGCTCAGGGACAGGGGGCAACACCGGGGAGCTGTTTTTT,CASSSGTGGNTGELFF
TRBD1,TRBV6-1,TRBJ2-7,14,-,TGTGCCAGCACTCAGACAGGGGCCGTGCTCGGGCAGTACTTC,CASTQTGAVLGQYF
-,TRBV7-2,TRBJ1-5,15,few,TGTGCCAGCAGCTTAGTGGGCAATGACAATCAGCCCCAGCATTTT,CASSLVGNDNQPQHF
-,TRBV5-1,TRBJ2-3,12,-,TGCGCCAGCAGCTTGGATCTAGATACGCAGTATTTT,CASSLDLDTQYF
-,TRBV7-3,TRBJ2-3,14,-,TGTGCCAGCAGCTTAAGCGGGACCACAGATACGCAGTATTTT,CASSLSGTTDTQYF
-,TRBV6-1,TRBJ1-1,12,-,TGTGCCAGCAGGGGGCGAAACACTGAAGCTTTCTTT,CASRGRNTEAFF
TRBD2,TRBV10-3,TRBJ2-1,14,-,TGTGCCATCAAGGAGGGACTAGCGGGCAATGAGCAGTTCTTC,CAIKEGLAGNEQFF
TRBD1,TRBV6-5,TRBJ2-7,15,-,TGTGCCAGCAGTTACTCGGGGACAGGGCCCTACGAGCAGTACTTC,CASSYSGTGPYEQYF
TRBD1,TRBV28,TRBJ2-3,15,-,TGTGCCAGCAGTTCTAGACAGGGGGAGGGAGATACGCAGTATTTT,CASSSRQGEGDTQYF
TRBD1,TRBV18,TRBJ1-5,14,-,TGTGCCAGCTCAAGCTCGGGACAGGGCCAGCCCCAGCATTTT,CASSSSGQGQPQHF
-,TRBV28,TRBJ1-1,14,-,TGTGCCAGCAGAGCCGCCCAGGTTAACACTGAAGCTTTCTTT,CASRAAQVNTEAFF
-,TRBV12-2,TRBJ2-1,15,-,TGTGCAAGTCGCTTAATCACCTACGCTGACAATGAGCAGTTCTTC,CASRLITYADNEQFF
-,TRBV11-2,TRBJ1-2,15,-,TGTGCCAGCAGCTTACCCCCCGGACAGACCTATGGCTACACCTTC,CASSLPPGQTYGYTF
-,TRBV5-1,TRBJ1-3,16,-,TGCGCCAGCAGCTTGGACGGCGACTTCTCTGGAAACACCATATATTTT,CASSLDGDFSGNTIYF
-,TRBV27,TRBJ2-1,17,-,TGTGCCAGCAGTTTTATTTCATCACTTCTCTCCTACAATGAGCAGTTCTTC,CASSFISSLLSYNEQFF
-,TRBV30,TRBJ2-1,14,-,TGTGCCTGGCAAGCGGGACACTCCTACAATGAGCAGTTCTTC,CAWQAGHSYNEQFF
-,TRBV28,TRBJ2-7,13,-,TGTGCCAGCAGTTTCGCCCGTTCGTTTCTCTCGGACTTC,CASSFARSFLSDF
-,TRBV14,TRBJ2-1,13,-,TGTGCCAGCAGCCTATATAGGACACGTGAGCAGTTCTTC,CASSLYRTREQFF
TRBD2,TRBV10-1,TRBJ2-5,13,-,TGCGCCAGCAGTGACCCAAAACGGGGGGCCCAGTACTTC,CASSDPKRGAQYF
-,TRBV4-1,TRBJ2-3,18,-,TGCGCCAGCAGCCAAGCAGGGGGGACGGGATTAGGGTCAGATACGCAGTATTTT,CASSQAGGTGLGSDTQYF
TRBD2,TRBV7-9,TRBJ2-7,16,-,TGTGCCAGCAGCCGAGCACTAGCGGGTCCAACTTACGAGCAGTACTTC,CASSRALAGPTYEQYF
-,TRBV6-5,TRBJ2-7,14,-,TGTGCCAGCAGCCAGACTAGGGTCCTATACGAGCAGTACTTC,CASSQTRVLYEQYF
TRBD2,TRBV7-2,TRBJ2-3,17,-,TGTGCCAGCAGCCCTAGGACTAGCGGAGGACCCACAGATACGCAGTATTTT,CASSPRTSGGPTDTQYF
TRBD1,TRBV5-5,TRBJ2-7,13,-,TGTGCCAGCAGCTTGGGGACAGGCTACGAGCAGTACTTC,CASSLGTGYEQYF
-,TRBV6-5,TRBJ2-3,12,-,TGTGCCAGCCGGGGGAACACAGATACGCAGTATTTT,CASRGNTDTQYF
-,TRBV10-1,TRBJ2-3,19,-,TGCGCCAGCAGTGAATCGGTAAAGAGGATAGATACTAGCACAGATACGCAGTATTTT,CASSESVKRIDTSTDTQYF
TRBD2,TRBV30,TRBJ2-3,13,-,TGTGCCTGTAGCGGGAGGCGAGGAGATACGCAGTATTTT,CACSGRRGDTQYF
-,TRBV14,TRBJ2-3,13,-,TGTGCCAGCAGCCGCAGGGAAACAGATACGCAGTATTTT,CASSRRETDTQYF